This T cell receptor beta chain stems from a study of a mutant IDH1 vaccine in newly diagnosed glioma. Study-level information: Treated patients had a mean age of roughly 44 years and a sex split that was around 62% male and roughly 40% female.

The protocol was immunoSEQ multiplex PCR, while the TCRdb copy is restricted to in-frame clones and leaves out a portion. This sample has tens of thousands of clones; approximately 80% occur once, and the top ten carry more than 10%. V was pared by 5 bases and J by 7 bases, with 14 bases between. The length of the CDR3 is 13 residues. Germline V gene lookup returns CDR1 MNHEY and CDR2 SMNVEV (reference sequence). For this clone: Its antigen remains unidentified.

Regarding time point: week 35, safety follow-up. A single vaccine dose contained 300 ug of mutant IDH1 20-mer peptide, and topical imiquimod was used with it. The source of this sequence is a man aged 40-55 years with glioma. Sequenced here: PBMCs, sampled from a glioma patient whose treatment included an IDH1 peptide vaccine. The chain is built from TRBV27 and TRBJ1-1; D possibly corresponds to TRBD1 (6 bases). In nucleotides, the CDR3 is TGTGCCAGCAGTCCCCAGACAGGATTTGAAGCTTTCTTT. As protein: CASSPQTGFEAFF.